These 2 T cell receptor beta chains share one sample of origin, sequenced in a study of T cell repertoires in cytomegalovirus infection. No antigen has been assigned to these receptors. TCRdb reanalysed the reads using MiXCR and keeps one entry per CDR3 protein. The table records some 940,000 distinct CDR3 sequences, 30% to 40% of them present only once. The material was cultured CD8+ T cells from PBMCs, obtained from culture after CMV antigen stimulation. Receptor source: a human donor in good health (CMV status not recorded). Some clones in this sample may be carry-over from other donors' samples.

The V call is TRBV25-1, the J call TRBJ1-1; 7 bases agree with TRBD1. The germline gives CDR1 MGHDK, CDR2 SYGVNS. After removal of 2 bases from V and 0 bases from J, the junction contained 3 bases not matched to a gene. This CDR3 contains 15 residues. CDR3 sequence reads: CASSEQGQLNTEAFF. In DNA form, the CDR3 reads TGTGCCAGCAGTGAACAGGGACAGCTGAACACTGAAGCTTTCTTT.

The table lists this clonotype with a few counts. The V gene is TRBV28, the J gene TRBJ2-1; no clear D. V was shortened by 5 bases and J by 7 bases, with 12 bases between the two germline ends. This CDR3 is 13 amino acids long. Germline CDR1 reads MDHEN; CDR2 reads SYDVKM. In nucleotides, the CDR3 is TGTGCCAGCAGTCCCCTACCTTGGAATGAGCAGTTCTTC. Encoded protein: CASSPLPWNEQFF.